Listed below are T cell receptor beta chains from one sample, sequenced in a study of human T cells and chemical hapten exposure. TCRdb processed the RACE reads anew with MiXCR; each CDR3 protein has one entry. The sample lists about 92,000 distinct CDR3 sequences; about a tenth were seen once. The source material was whole blood, sampled in connection with sensitization to the hapten diphenylcyclopropenone (DPC). The receptors shown here come from a woman aged 25-40 years with alopecia areata. Some clones in this sample may be carry-over from other donors' samples. CDR3s include the opening cysteine and the closing phenylalanine or tryptophan. D genes are given only for firm matches. Not all rows give a size; the values are once, few, many and, for expanded clones, a class.

>TRBJ2-1|TRBV7-9|NA|many
TGTGCCAGCAGACCAGTAGGGTCCTACAATGAGCAGTTCTTC
CASRPVGSYNEQFF
>TRBJ2-2|TRBV25-1|TRBD2|NA
TGTGCCAGCAGTGGGAAGCGGGAGTCCGGCACCGGGGAGCTGTTTTTT
CASSGKRESGTGELFF
>TRBJ2-2|TRBV28|NA|many
TGTGCCAGCAGGGGGCCCGACACCGGGGAGCTGTTTTTT
CASRGPDTGELFF
>TRBJ1-1|TRBV29-1|NA|few
TGCAGCGTTGGAGGAGCATATGAAGCTTTCTTT
CSVGGAYEAFF
>TRBJ2-4|TRBV28|NA|many
TGTGCCAGCAGTTTCCCCACAGCCTCAGCCAAAAACATTCAGTACTTC
CASSFPTASAKNIQYF
>TRBJ2-3|TRBV28|NA|once
TGTGCCAGCTCTGATCCGTTAGCGGCCACAGATACGCAGTATTTT
CASSDPLAATDTQYF
>TRBJ2-3|TRBV6-1|TRBD2|many
TGTGCCAGCAGTGAGACTAGCGGGGATGGCACAGATACGCAGTATTTT
CASSETSGDGTDTQYF
>TRBJ2-7|TRBV13|TRBD2|few
TGTGCCAGCAGCTCCGTATTAAAACTAGCGGATAAAACCTACGAGCAGTACTTC
CASSSVLKLADKTYEQYF
>TRBJ1-2|TRBV27|NA|many
TGTGCCAGCAGTTTGTCTGGGTTGGGTAAAGGCTACACCTTC
CASSLSGLGKGYTF
>TRBJ2-7|TRBV7-9|NA|many
TGTGCCAGCAGCTTAGACCAAGCCTACGAGCAGTACTTC
CASSLDQAYEQYF
>TRBJ2-2|TRBV28|NA|few
TGTGCCAGCAGTTTAACATGGACCGGGGAGCTGTTTTTT
CASSLTWTGELFF
>TRBJ1-1|TRBV12-3/TRBV12-4|TRBD1|NA
TGTGCCAGCACTCCGAGGGACAGCATGAACACTGAAGCTTTCTTT
CASTPRDSMNTEAFF
>TRBJ2-5|TRBV3-1|TRBD2|NA
TGTGCCAGCAAATCGAGCGGGGGTATCCGCGAGACCCAGTACTTC
CASKSSGGIRETQYF
>TRBJ2-3|TRBV7-3|NA|many
TGTGCCAGCAGCCGAGAAGGGGGATATACGCAGTATTTT
CASSREGGYTQYF
>TRBJ2-7|TRBV29-1|NA|few
TGCAGCGTTGAAGGACAGGCGACCTACGAGCAGTACTTC
CSVEGQATYEQYF
>TRBJ2-3|TRBV20-1|NA|few
TGCAGTGCTAGTGGGCAGGGTAGCACAGATACGCAGTATTTT
CSASGQGSTDTQYF
>TRBJ2-1|TRBV20-1|TRBD2|many
TGCAGTGCTAGTAGCGGGAGGGCCTATGAGCAGTTCTTC
CSASSGRAYEQFF
>TRBJ2-1|TRBV2|TRBD2|many
TGTGCCAGCAGCGTTACTAGCGGGAGGACCTACAATGAGCAGTTCTTC
CASSVTSGRTYNEQFF